Included here is one T cell receptor (beta chain) sequence, with context. Authors' processing steps: Nucleated cell counts were estimated from reference gene primer amplification. Produced via immunoSEQ multiplex PCR; TCRdb's table is partial and in-frame only. The V and J calls and clone size are taken from that table; D and trimming were inferred from the DNA. The sample yields 20,000 to 25,000 clones, around 83% seen once. These data belong to a study of blood T cell repertoires in COVID-19. This CDR3 has 14 residues. V lost 4 bases and J lost 7; bases outside the gene matches: 2. The germline CDR1 and CDR2 sequences are LGHDT and YNNKEL (reference sequence).

This clonotype was obtained from an older man with acute or convalescent COVID-19. Input material: peripheral blood. This chain joins TRBV3-1 (or the pseudogene TRBV3-2) and TRBJ1-6; 9 bases line up with TRBD1. CDR3 nucleotide sequence: TGTGCCAGCAGCCTGGGACAGGGCAATTCACCCCTCCACTTT. Translation: CASSLGQGNSPLHF.